Presented here are 21 T cell receptor beta chains from one specimen sequenced in a study of blood T cell repertoires in COVID-19. Sequencing used immunoSEQ multiplex PCR; TCRdb keeps in-frame clones, though not all of them. Here the sample spans about 520,000 clones, approximately 83% being singletons. The sequencing input was peripheral blood. The receptors come from a human donor in a cohort sampled during active COVID-19.

V usage is TRBV16 and J usage is TRBJ1-5; 10 bases align to TRBD1. Per germline, CDR1 KGHSY and CDR2 FQNENV. The ends lost 4 bases at V and 5 bases at J; junction bases unmatched: 11. The CDR3 extends over 17 amino acids. CDR3 amino acids: CASSRILGQGFHQPQHF. The CDR3 bases are TGTGCCAGCAGCCGAATCCTGGGACAGGGGTTCCATCAGCCCCAGCATTTT.

This chain links TRBV6-5 with TRBJ1-2; 7 nucleotides agree with TRBD1. This CDR3 comprises 12 residues. V shed 5 bases and J 5 bases; nucleotides not matched to a gene: 2. Germline-derived CDR1 and CDR2 are MNHEY and SVGAGI. CDR3 protein: CASSRDSYGYTF. For the CDR3, the DNA is TGTGCCAGCAGTCGGGACAGTTATGGCTACACCTTC.

About this clone: Other DNA sequences from this sample encode an identical CDR3 as well. The chain recombines TRBV30 with TRBJ2-7, with 9 bases matching TRBD1. This CDR3 is built from 11 residues. Trimming took 5 bases from V and 7 from J; bases not matched to a gene: 3. Germline V gene sequence: CDR1 GTSNPN, CDR2 SVGIG (reference sequence). The CDR3 region is CAWGQGSEQYF. The CDR3 DNA follows: TGTGCCTGGGGACAGGGGAGTGAGCAGTACTTC. The whole variable domain, filled in from reference TRBV30 and TRBJ2-7, reads SQTIHQWPATLVQPVGSPLSLECTVEGTSNPNLYWYRQAAGRGLQLLFYSVGIGQISSEVPQNLSASRPQDRQFILSSKKLLLSDSGFYLCAWGQGSEQYFGPGTRLTVT.

This clone came up a few times. The chain links TRBV3-1 (or the pseudogene TRBV3-2) to TRBJ2-7, with 10 bases lining up with TRBD2. The CDR3 extends over 14 amino acids. Germline trimming cut 4 bases from V and 4 bases from J; bases unmatched to any gene: 4. From germline, CDR1 is LGHDT and CDR2 YNNKEL (reference sequence). CDR3 sequence (DNA): TGTGCCAGCAGCCCTAGCGGGGGAAAATACGAGCAGTACTTC. It specifies CASSPSGGKYEQYF.

The chain carries TRBV27 and TRBJ1-6, with 8 nucleotides matching TRBD1. The CDR3 consists of 16 residues. The trim removed 5 bases at V and 7 bases at J, leaving 10 bases unmatched. The germline gives CDR1 MNHEY, CDR2 SMNVEV (reference sequence). The CDR3 nucleotides read TGTGCCAGCAGTACTAAAGCAGACAGGGGAAATTCACCCCTCCACTTT. It translates to CASSTKADRGNSPLHF.

This clone was seen more than once but under ten times. The genes are TRBV6-4 and TRBJ1-2, with D possibly TRBD1 on 5 matching bases. The CDR3 loop spans 14 amino acids. Trimming took 2 bases from V and 8 from J, leaving 15 bases between them. Germline V lookup: CDR1 MRHNA, CDR2 SNTAGT. Written as DNA, the CDR3 is TGTGCCAGCAGTGACATGAATAGGGGTATCGGCTACACCTTC. Its protein product is CASSDMNRGIGYTF.

This chain links TRBV15 with TRBJ1-5; 10 bases fit TRBD1. The CDR3 loop spans 15 amino acids. The V gene's germline CDR1 is LNHNV and CDR2 YYDKDF (reference sequence). Trimming took 6 bases from V and 7 from J; bases not matched to a gene: 9. The DNA for the CDR3 is TGTGCCACCAGTCTCGACAGGGGGCGACAACAGCCCCAGCATTTT. This translates into CATSLDRGRQQPQHF.

The chain recombines TRBV19 with TRBJ1-6; 10 positions match TRBD1. The length of the CDR3 is 15 residues. CDR1 and CDR2 from the germline V gene are LNHDA and SQIVND (reference sequence). Trimming cost V 6 bases and J 7 bases; bases outside gene matches: 6. CDR3 coding DNA: TGTGCCAGTAGGTTGACAGGGGGCGCAAATTCACCCCTCCACTTT. Protein product: CASRLTGGANSPLHF.

The CDR3 region has the DNA TGTGCCAGCACCTATAGCGGGAGCTCCTACAATGAGCAGTTCTTC. Translated, it gives CASTYSGSSYNEQFF. This chain joins TRBV3-1 (or the pseudogene TRBV3-2) and TRBJ2-1; 9 bases map to TRBD2. CDR1 is LGHDT, CDR2 YNNKEL, per germline (reference sequence). Unmatched junction bases numbered 4, after V lost 7 bases and J lost 0 bases. The CDR3 spans 15 residues.

V gene TRBV27 combines with J gene TRBJ2-7; 11 positions match TRBD2. After removal of 5 bases from V and 1 base from J, the junction contained 7 bases not matched to a gene. CDR3 length: 16 amino acids. Germline V gives CDR1 MNHEY, CDR2 SMNVEV (reference sequence). CDR3 in amino acids: CASSPQTSGTSYEQYF. The CDR3, as DNA: TGTGCCAGCAGTCCACAGACTAGCGGGACGTCCTACGAGCAGTACTTC.

This clone was observed a single time. The chain is built from TRBV4-2 and TRBJ2-1; 12 bases are a match to TRBD2. This CDR3 has 18 residues. Germline CDR1 and CDR2: LGHNA and YNFKEQ. With V trimmed by 5 bases and J by 6 bases, 14 bases remained unmatched. CDR3 DNA: TGTGCCAGCAGCATTCGACTAGCGGGAGACCCAATCCGCAATGAGCAGTTCTTC. The encoded protein is CASSIRLAGDPIRNEQFF.

This rearrangement joins TRBV6-2 or TRBV6-3 to TRBJ1-3; 10 nucleotides match TRBD1. Trimming at V came to 5 bases and at J to 5 bases, leaving 12 bases not matched to a gene. The CDR3 covers 17 residues. Per germline, CDR1 MNHEY and CDR2 SVGEGT. CDR3 region: CASSIPPGQGRRNTIYF. The DNA of the CDR3 is TGTGCCAGCAGTATTCCTCCGGGACAGGGGAGGCGAAACACCATATATTTT.

The chain has TRBV19 and TRBJ1-1; D is ambiguous. V was shortened by 2 bases and J by 1 base, with 8 bases between the two germline ends. Germline V gene lookup returns CDR1 LNHDA and CDR2 SQIVND (reference sequence). The CDR3 is made up of 14 amino acids. This chain's CDR3 is CASSILTENTEAFF. As DNA, the CDR3 is TGTGCCAGTAGTATACTTACAGAGAACACTGAAGCTTTCTTT.

This chain uses TRBV27 with TRBJ2-3; 10 bases line up with TRBD2. The trim removed 5 bases at V and 4 bases at J, leaving 9 bases unmatched. CDR1 and CDR2 (germline): MNHEY, SMNVEV (reference sequence). The CDR3 spans 16 residues. In DNA, the CDR3 is TGTGCCAGCAGTGCAAGACTAGCGGGTGAATCAGATACGCAGTATTTT. Translation gives CASSARLAGESDTQYF.

V and J are TRBV30 and TRBJ1-3; 7 bases are a match to TRBD1. Germline assignment: CDR1 GTSNPN and CDR2 SVGIG (reference sequence). The trim removed 5 bases at V and 0 bases at J, leaving 10 bases unmatched. This CDR3 has 16 amino acids. Written as DNA, the CDR3 is TGTGCCTGGGAGAAACCGGGACAGCACTCTGGAAACACCATATATTTT. Residues: CAWEKPGQHSGNTIYF. Complete variable domain (other parts from reference TRBV30 and TRBJ1-3): SQTIHQWPATLVQPVGSPLSLECTVEGTSNPNLYWYRQAAGRGLQLLFYSVGIGQISSEVPQNLSASRPQDRQFILSSKKLLLSDSGFYLCAWEKPGQHSGNTIYFGEGSWLTVV.

The rearrangement joins TRBV6-2 or TRBV6-3 to TRBJ2-7; the match to TRBD2 covers 8 bases. The CDR3 runs 16 residues. The germline gives CDR1 MNHEY, CDR2 SVGEGT. The trim removed 4 bases at V and 3 bases at J, leaving 11 bases unmatched. CDR3 sequence (DNA): TGTGCCAGCAGTTCGACGGGAGGGCCTGTCCTCTACGAGCAGTACTTC. Its protein is CASSSTGGPVLYEQYF.

The chain uses TRBV19 and TRBJ2-2, with TRBD2 matching over 7 bases. J lost 2 bases, V lost 11 bases, and 11 bases had no gene match. This CDR3 is 15 amino acids long. The germline CDR1 and CDR2 sequences are LNHDA and SQIVND (reference sequence). The CDR3 reads CAAGDPRLNTGELFF. For the CDR3, the DNA is TGTGCCGCGGGGGACCCTCGTCTTAACACCGGGGAGCTGTTTTTT.

The CDR3 loop is CASYLGTPGNTIYF. DNA of the CDR3: TGTGCCAGCTATCTGGGGACTCCAGGAAACACCATATATTTT. The J gene is TRBJ1-3, the V gene TRBV2, with D possibly being TRBD1 (5 bases). CDR3 size: 14 residues. The V end lost 8 bases, the J end lost 4 bases, and 15 bases lay between the germline ends. CDR1 and CDR2 from the germline V gene are SNHLY and FYNNEI.

This chain joins TRBV5-1 and TRBJ2-1; D possibly corresponds to TRBD2 (6 bases). The length of the CDR3 is 15 residues. Trimming removed 1 base at V and 4 bases at J, with 12 bases between. The germline V gene encodes CDR1 SGHRS and CDR2 YFSETQ. The CDR3 DNA reads TGCGCCAGCAGCTTGTCTCGCCTAGCGTACAATGAGCAGTTCTTC. Its translation is CASSLSRLAYNEQFF.

The chain uses TRBV4-2 and TRBJ2-5, with 14 nucleotides matching TRBD2. J gave up 0 bases and V 3 bases, and 3 bases lay outside the gene matches. Germline CDR1 LGHNA, CDR2 YNFKEQ. CDR3 length: 17 residues. CDR3 sequence (DNA): TGTGCCAGCAGCCATGGGACTAGCGGGAGATACCAAGAGACCCAGTACTTC. It yields the protein CASSHGTSGRYQETQYF.

This clone was found a few times. The J gene is TRBJ2-5, the V gene TRBV3-1 (or the pseudogene TRBV3-2), with TRBD2 as a possible D gene (5 bases). CDR1 and CDR2 (germline): LGHDT, YNNKEL (reference sequence). V was trimmed by 0 bases and J by 0 bases, leaving 8 bases between them. The CDR3 sequence is 15 residues long. CDR3 bases: TGTGCCAGCAGCCAAGATGAGGGTGACCAAGAGACCCAGTACTTC. This codes for CASSQDEGDQETQYF.